What follows are 31 T cell receptor beta chains derived from one specimen sequenced in a study of blood T cell repertoires in COVID-19 (dated by TCRdb to the early 2020s). Receptors were amplified or captured by the immunoSEQ multiplex PCR assay. TCRdb obtained this table from immuneACCESS and retained in-frame rearrangements with V and J assigned. These tables miss some clones; where compared with another copy, unresolved V genes account for less than half of the shortfall, and the remainder is unexplained. The sample records a few hundred thousand clones, roughly nine tenths of which are singletons. In total, the top ten clones hold about 18% of the sample. The sample consisted of PBMCs or T cells enriched from blood (not recorded which). Every receptor here comes from a woman in her thirties who had recovered from COVID-19.

A single count supports this clone. This rearrangement joins TRBV30 to TRBJ2-1; 7 bases are shared with TRBD2. Germline CDR1 GTSNPN, CDR2 SVGIG (reference sequence). Unmatched junction bases numbered 11, after V lost 3 bases and J lost 6 bases. CDR3 length: 15 amino acids. CDR3 nucleotides: TGTGCCTGGAGCGGTCTCTGGCCGGGGGGCAATGAGCAGTTCTTC. This translates into CAWSGLWPGGNEQFF.

The V call is TRBV9, the J call TRBJ1-1, with a weak D call TRBD1 (6 bases). Trimming shortened V by 3 bases and J by 2 bases, and 11 bases separated the two germline ends. Looked up from germline, CDR1 is SGDLS and CDR2 is YYNGEE. The CDR3 is 14 residues long. The CDR3 region is CASSAGATNTEAFF. DNA for the CDR3: TGTGCCAGCAGCGCAGGGGCAACTAACACTGAAGCTTTCTTT. The whole variable domain, remainder taken from reference TRBV9 and TRBJ1-1, is DSGVTQTPKHLITATGQRVTLRCSPRSGDLSVYWYQQSLDQGLQFLIQYYNGEERAKGNILERFSAQQFPDLHSELNLSSLELGDSALYFCASSAGATNTEAFFGQGTRLTVV.

The chain is built from TRBV3-1 (or the pseudogene TRBV3-2) and TRBJ2-7; TRBD2 matches at 13 bases. The CDR3 extends over 15 amino acids. The V and J ends lost 4 bases and 4 bases, in that order; junction bases with no gene match: 4. The germline CDR1 and CDR2 sequences are LGHDT and YNNKEL (reference sequence). CDR3: CASSPPGLAGYEQYF. CDR3 DNA: TGTGCCAGCAGCCCTCCGGGACTAGCGGGGTACGAGCAGTACTTC.

Regarding this clone: A junction boundary mismatches the germline segment, possibly from a read error. The gene calls are TRBV7-9 and TRBJ2-7, with 8 bases that match TRBD1. The CDR3 has 11 residues. Germline V lookup: CDR1 SEHNR, CDR2 FQNEAQ (reference sequence). DNA of the CDR3: TGTGCCAGCAGCCTCGGGGACAGGCCTATGTTC. Amino acids: CASSLGDRPMF.

In its sample, this clone was seen a few times. V gene TRBV6-5 combines with J gene TRBJ2-7; 9 nucleotides align to TRBD1. V dropped 0 bases and J dropped 0; count of bases not matched to a gene: 3. CDR1 and CDR2 from the germline V gene are MNHEY and SVGAGI. The CDR3 has 16 amino acids. CDR3 region: CASSYSKTGGSYEQYF. CDR3 DNA sequence: TGTGCCAGCAGTTACTCGAAGACAGGGGGCTCCTACGAGCAGTACTTC.

There are a few counts of this clone. The gene calls are TRBV7-6 and TRBJ2-5, with 7 bases fitting TRBD1. CDR3 length: 15 residues. Trimming cost V 5 bases and J 2 bases; bases outside gene matches: 8. Per germline, CDR1 SGHVS and CDR2 FNYEAQ. The DNA of the CDR3 is TGTGCCAGCAGCCCACGGACAGGTCAACAAGAGACCCAGTACTTC. Translating it yields CASSPRTGQQETQYF.

The rearrangement joins TRBV29-1 to TRBJ2-6; D gene ambiguous. V was clipped by 3 bases and J by 2 bases, with 8 bases between them. CDR1 is SQVTM and CDR2 is ANQGSEA in the germline V gene. The length of the CDR3 is 14 residues. CDR3 amino acids: CSVEALAGANVLTF. DNA for the CDR3: TGCAGCGTTGAGGCCCTTGCTGGGGCCAACGTCCTGACTTTC. The variable domain in full, with the rest retrieved from reference TRBV29-1 and TRBJ2-6, is SAVISQKPSRDICQRGTSLTIQCQVDSQVTMMFWYRQQPGQSLTLIATANQGSEATYESGFVIDKFPISRPNLTFSTLTVSNMSPEDSSIYLCSVEALAGANVLTFGAGSRLTVL.

V is TRBV2 and J is TRBJ1-5, with no clear D. This CDR3 has 13 residues. The V end lost 6 bases, the J end lost 7 bases, and 13 bases lay between the germline ends. The V gene's germline CDR1 is SNHLY and CDR2 FYNNEI. The CDR3 DNA reads TGTGCCAGCAGCCCCGAACAGAAACAGCCCCAGCATTTT. It is translated as CASSPEQKQPQHF.

J is TRBJ1-5 and V is TRBV19; 8 bases align to TRBD1. CDR3 length: 15 amino acids. V was pared by 5 bases and J by 6 bases, with 9 bases of the junction left unmatched. Germline V CDR1 and CDR2: LNHDA, SQIVND (reference sequence). The CDR3 region has the DNA TGTGCCAGTAGTGCCCAGGGGGCGATGGGTCAGCCCCAGCATTTT. Amino acids: CASSAQGAMGQPQHF.

Written as DNA, the CDR3 is TGTGCCAGCTCACCCCTCGCCCAGACAGGTATTGAGGATACGCAGTATTTT. The encoded protein is CASSPLAQTGIEDTQYF. The chain has TRBV18 and TRBJ2-3; possibly TRBD1 for D (6 bases). The CDR3 covers 17 residues. Germline-derived CDR1 and CDR2 are KGHSH and LQKENI. V was pared by 3 bases and J by 6 bases, with 22 bases between. Complete variable domain (other parts from reference TRBV18 and TRBJ2-3): NAGVMQNPRHLVRRRGQEARLRCSPMKGHSHVYWYRQLPEEGLKFMVYLQKENIIDESGMPKERFSAEFPKEGPSILRIQQVVRGDSAAYFCASSPLAQTGIEDTQYFGPGTRLTVL.

This clone was seen more than once but under ten times. This sequence joins TRBV28 and TRBJ1-2; a weak D match, TRBD1 (6 bases). Germline V gene sequence: CDR1 MDHEN, CDR2 SYDVKM. The CDR3 is 12 residues long. V gave up 5 bases and J gave up 6 bases, with 10 bases separating them. CDR3 bases: TGTGCCAGCAGTGCACGGACAGATGGCTACACCTTC. Protein: CASSARTDGYTF.

This rearrangement joins TRBV4-2 to TRBJ2-5, with 8 bases matching TRBD1. J gave up 5 bases and V 2 bases, and 7 bases lay outside the gene matches. Germline V lookup: CDR1 LGHNA, CDR2 YNFKEQ. This CDR3 has 15 amino acids. The chain's CDR3 is CASSQHQGAGETQYF. The DNA for the CDR3 is TGTGCCAGCAGCCAACACCAGGGGGCGGGGGAGACCCAGTACTTC.

The chain's CDR3 is CASSSTGEQFF. The CDR3 DNA is TGTGCCAGCAGTTCCACGGGGGAGCAGTTCTTC. J is TRBJ2-1 and V is TRBV27; tentatively, D is TRBD2 (5 bases). Germline CDR1 is MNHEY and CDR2 is SMNVEV (reference sequence). This CDR3 contains 11 residues. The V end lost 4 bases, the J end lost 10 bases, and 8 bases lay between the germline ends.

The genes are TRBV18 and TRBJ1-1; 10 bases match TRBD1. Unmatched junction bases numbered 3, after V lost 4 bases and J lost 7 bases. The CDR3 length is 13 residues. Germline V CDR1 and CDR2: KGHSH, LQKENI. DNA of the CDR3: TGTGCCAGCTCACGAGGGACAGGGGTTGAAGCTTTCTTT. Its protein product is CASSRGTGVEAFF.

The genes are TRBV5-1 and TRBJ1-1; D is uncertain. The V gene's germline CDR1 is SGHRS and CDR2 YFSETQ. The ends were cut back, 0 bases at V and 2 bases at J, with 17 bases in the middle. This CDR3 comprises 17 residues. DNA of the CDR3: TGCGCCAGCAGCTTGGGGCACACCGCAACTAGAAACACTGAAGCTTTCTTT. Protein: CASSLGHTATRNTEAFF.

The gene calls are TRBV9 and TRBJ2-3; 8 bases are a match to TRBD2. The CDR3 has 15 residues. The J segment lost 1 base and the V segment lost 4 bases, leaving 5 bases of the junction unmatched. The germline gives CDR1 SGDLS, CDR2 YYNGEE. The CDR3 bases are TGTGCCAGCAGCCAACGGGGGGGACGCACAGATACGCAGTATTTT. Its translation is CASSQRGGRTDTQYF. Combining the CDR3 with reference TRBV9 and TRBJ2-3 gives the whole variable domain DSGVTQTPKHLITATGQRVTLRCSPRSGDLSVYWYQQSLDQGLQFLIQYYNGEERAKGNILERFSAQQFPDLHSELNLSSLELGDSALYFCASSQRGGRTDTQYFGPGTRLTVL.

This chain links TRBV2 with TRBJ1-1; TRBD1 aligns across 8 bases. The CDR3 sequence is 14 residues long. Germline CDR1 and CDR2: SNHLY and FYNNEI. V shed 6 bases, J shed 1 base, and the junction held 4 bases outside the gene matches. The CDR3 DNA follows: TGTGCCAGCAGCCGTGGACAGGGGAACACTGAAGCTTTCTTT. It encodes CASSRGQGNTEAFF.

The chain carries TRBV7-2 and TRBJ2-5; 7 bases are shared with TRBD1. The CDR3 covers 14 residues. Germline V gives CDR1 SGHTA, CDR2 FQGNSA. Germline trimming cut 5 bases from V and 1 base from J; bases unmatched to any gene: 4. CDR3 sequence (DNA): TGTGCCAGCAGCCCGGACAGGTTCCAAGAGACCCAGTACTTC. Encoded protein: CASSPDRFQETQYF.

The sample holds one count of this clone. This chain joins TRBV28 and TRBJ1-5; 7 bases line up with TRBD1. This CDR3 has 18 residues. The germline V gene encodes CDR1 MDHEN and CDR2 SYDVKM. With V trimmed by 4 bases and J by 5 bases, 17 bases remained unmatched. The CDR3 is CASSYPVKPGTAYQPQHF. The CDR3 bases are TGTGCCAGCAGTTATCCGGTCAAGCCCGGGACAGCCTATCAGCCCCAGCATTTT.

The gene calls are TRBV4-1 and TRBJ1-2; possible D gene TRBD1, 6 bases. The CDR3 runs 17 residues. V shed 1 base and J shed 4 bases, with 19 bases lying between them. Looked up from germline, CDR1 is MGHRA and CDR2 is YSYEKL. This CDR3 is CASSQVGSGDLFYGYTF. The CDR3 bases are TGCGCCAGCAGCCAAGTCGGATCAGGGGATCTTTTCTATGGCTACACCTTC.

The rearrangement uses TRBV7-2 and TRBJ2-7; a weak D match, TRBD1 (6 bases). This CDR3 contains 14 residues. CDR1 and CDR2 (germline): SGHTA, FQGNSA. With 2 bases removed from V and 4 bases from J, the gap between germline ends came to 12 bases. CDR3 amino acids: CASSLSWGQYEQYF. The CDR3 DNA sequence: TGTGCCAGCAGCTTATCATGGGGACAATACGAGCAGTACTTC.

The chain uses TRBV10-3 and TRBJ2-7; 9 nucleotides match TRBD2. The J segment lost 3 bases and the V segment lost 2 bases, leaving 11 bases of the junction unmatched. The germline V gene has CDR1 ENHRY and CDR2 SYGVKD. The CDR3 has 17 amino acids. The CDR3 is CAISERGSGGTIYEQYF. The CDR3, as DNA: TGTGCCATCAGTGAGCGGGGTAGCGGGGGTACCATCTACGAGCAGTACTTC.

The J gene is TRBJ2-1, the V gene TRBV27; the match to TRBD2 covers 11 bases. CDR3 length equals 16 residues. Looked up from germline, CDR1 is MNHEY and CDR2 is SMNVEV (reference sequence). V was pared by 4 bases and J by 5 bases, with 7 bases of the junction left unmatched. CDR3 protein: CASSSLMGLADNEQFF. CDR3 DNA: TGTGCCAGCAGTTCCCTTATGGGACTAGCGGACAATGAGCAGTTCTTC.

The chain joins TRBV5-1 to TRBJ2-3, with 9 bases aligning to TRBD2. CDR1 is SGHRS and CDR2 is YFSETQ in the germline V gene. V lost 4 bases to trimming and J lost 6 bases; unmatched junction nucleotides: 9. This CDR3 has 15 residues. CDR3 DNA sequence: TGCGCCAGCAGCATGGGACTAGCCATGGGGGATACGCAGTATTTT. Its translation is CASSMGLAMGDTQYF.

This rearrangement joins TRBV4-1 to TRBJ1-3; weak D call: TRBD1 (5 bases). V lost 8 bases and J 2 bases, leaving 7 bases between the germline ends. The CDR3 runs 12 residues. Germline assignment: CDR1 MGHRA and CDR2 YSYEKL. The CDR3 nucleotides read TGCGCCAGCTCGGGGGCTGGAAACACCATATATTTT. Translating gives CASSGAGNTIYF.

The DNA of the CDR3 is TGTGCCAGCAGCTTGGTGCCCAGGGGAAGTGGCTACACCTTC. Translation gives CASSLVPRGSGYTF. The chain joins TRBV7-2 to TRBJ1-2, with a tentative D call TRBD1 (6 bases). The V gene's germline CDR1 is SGHTA and CDR2 FQGNSA. V was trimmed by 3 bases and J by 7 bases, leaving 15 bases between them. This CDR3 comprises 14 residues.

The chain recombines TRBV4-2 with TRBJ2-7; D is possibly TRBD1 (6 bases). The V and J ends lost 0 bases and 1 base respectively, with 13 bases between them. From germline, CDR1 is LGHNA and CDR2 YNFKEQ. This CDR3 comprises 16 residues. The CDR3 sequence is CASSQESQGTSYEQYF. The CDR3 DNA sequence: TGTGCCAGCAGCCAAGAGTCACAGGGAACTTCCTACGAGCAGTACTTC.

This sequence joins TRBV9 and TRBJ1-5; D possibly corresponds to TRBD1 (5 bases). CDR1 and CDR2 from the germline V gene are SGDLS and YYNGEE. The CDR3 contains 15 residues. The V gene lost 2 bases and the J gene lost 4 bases, with 13 bases spanning the gap. CDR3 sequence reads: CASSVDGHRNQPQHF. DNA for the CDR3: TGTGCCAGCAGCGTCGACGGACATAGGAATCAGCCCCAGCATTTT.

The chain joins TRBV4-1 to TRBJ2-7, with a tentative D call TRBD2 (6 bases). Germline CDR1 reads MGHRA; CDR2 reads YSYEKL. Trimming stripped 4 bases from V and 9 bases from J, with 16 bases between. CDR3 length: 13 residues. CDR3 DNA sequence: TGCGCCAGCAGCCGAACGGGGGAGTCAGTGCAGTACTTC. Amino acid sequence: CASSRTGESVQYF.

The chain uses TRBV5-5 and TRBJ2-5; 9 bases are a match to TRBD1. The CDR3 contains 15 residues. J lost 5 bases, V lost 0 bases, and 5 bases had no gene match. The germline CDR1 and CDR2 sequences are SGHKS and YYEKEE (reference sequence). CDR3 in amino acids: CASSLGTGVRETQYF. The CDR3 region has the DNA TGTGCCAGCAGCTTGGGGACAGGGGTTAGGGAGACCCAGTACTTC.

The rearrangement joins TRBV5-4 to TRBJ2-2; perhaps TRBD1 as D (6 bases). The germline V and J ends were trimmed by 0 bases and 0 bases, with 9 bases remaining between them. The CDR3 length is 16 residues. CDR1 is SGHNT, CDR2 YYREEE, per germline (reference sequence). CDR3 DNA sequence: TGTGCCAGCAGCTTGGCAAGGGGGTCGAACACCGGGGAGCTGTTTTTT. Its protein is CASSLARGSNTGELFF.